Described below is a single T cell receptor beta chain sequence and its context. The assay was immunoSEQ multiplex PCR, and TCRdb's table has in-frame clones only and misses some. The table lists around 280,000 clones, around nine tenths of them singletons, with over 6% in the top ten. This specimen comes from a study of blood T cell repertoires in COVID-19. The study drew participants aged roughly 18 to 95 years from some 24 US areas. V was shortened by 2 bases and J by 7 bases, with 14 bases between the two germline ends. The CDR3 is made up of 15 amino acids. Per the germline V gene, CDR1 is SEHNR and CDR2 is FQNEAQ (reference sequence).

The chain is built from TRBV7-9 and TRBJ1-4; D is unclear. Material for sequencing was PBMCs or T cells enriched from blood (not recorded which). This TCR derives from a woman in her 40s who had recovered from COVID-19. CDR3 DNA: TGTGCCAGCAGCTTAAATTTCCCCGGCGGTGAAAAACTGTTTTTT. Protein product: CASSLNFPGGEKLFF. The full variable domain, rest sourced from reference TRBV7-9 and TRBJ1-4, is DTGVSQNPRHKITKRGQNVTFRCDPISEHNRLYWYRQTLGQGPEFLTYFQNEAQLEKSRLLSDRFSAERPKGSFSTLEIQRTEQGDSAMYLCASSLNFPGGEKLFFGSGTQLSVL.